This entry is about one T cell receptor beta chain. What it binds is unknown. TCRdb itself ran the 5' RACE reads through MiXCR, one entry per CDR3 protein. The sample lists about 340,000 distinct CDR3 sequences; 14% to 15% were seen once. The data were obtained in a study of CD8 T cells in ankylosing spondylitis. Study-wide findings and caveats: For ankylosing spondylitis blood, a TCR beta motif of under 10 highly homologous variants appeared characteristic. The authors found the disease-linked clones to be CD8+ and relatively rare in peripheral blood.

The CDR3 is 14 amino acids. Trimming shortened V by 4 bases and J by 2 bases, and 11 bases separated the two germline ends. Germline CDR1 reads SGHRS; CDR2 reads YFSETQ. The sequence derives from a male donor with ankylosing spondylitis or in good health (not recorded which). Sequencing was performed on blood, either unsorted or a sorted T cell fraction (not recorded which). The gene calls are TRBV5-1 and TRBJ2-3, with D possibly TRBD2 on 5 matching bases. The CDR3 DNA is TGCGCCAGCAGCCACACACTAGTCACAGATACGCAGTATTTT. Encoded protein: CASSHTLVTDTQYF.